Below are 10 T cell receptor beta chains sequenced from a single sample in a study of cytomegalovirus exposure and HLA in healthy donors. PCR was performed using 60 Vbeta and 13 Jbeta primers. TCRdb's table, derived via immunoSEQ multiplex PCR, lists solely in-frame clones and lacks some. This sample has 72,000 or so clones, with over 60% found just once. Sequencing was carried out using PBMCs. The receptors stem from a woman in her fifties or sixties in good health and CMV-seronegative.

This clone showed up just a few times. The chain combines TRBV5-1 with TRBJ1-1; a possible D gene is TRBD1 (5 bases). CDR3 length: 14 amino acids. Germline V gene data show CDR1 as SGHRS and CDR2 as YFSETQ. V was trimmed by 3 bases and J by 3 bases, leaving 12 bases between them. The CDR3 DNA follows: TGCGCCAGCAGCTCTCAGGGAGGCGACACTGAAGCTTTCTTT. Its translation is CASSSQGGDTEAFF.

The CDR3 is CASSSGTRNDPYGYTF. The CDR3 DNA sequence: TGTGCCAGCAGTTCGGGGACTCGGAACGACCCATATGGCTACACCTTC. This chain joins TRBV28 and TRBJ1-2, with TRBD1 as a possible D gene (5 bases). The CDR3 is 16 amino acids. The V end lost 4 bases, the J end lost 5 bases, and 20 bases lay between the germline ends. Germline V CDR1 and CDR2: MDHEN, SYDVKM.

This chain uses TRBV10-3 with TRBJ2-1, with D unresolved. Germline V gene data show CDR1 as ENHRY and CDR2 as SYGVKD. This CDR3 contains 15 residues. V gave up 3 bases and J gave up 3 bases, with 12 bases separating them. The CDR3 reads CAISDLQKFYNEQFF. In DNA form, the CDR3 reads TGTGCCATCAGTGATTTACAGAAGTTCTACAATGAGCAGTTCTTC.

The rearrangement joins TRBV29-1 to TRBJ1-2; 7 bases are shared with TRBD1. The CDR3 has 13 amino acids. CDR1 is SQVTM, CDR2 ANQGSEA, per germline. CDR3 sequence (DNA): TGCCGCACAGGGGATGTCGGGAACTATGGCTACACCTTC. Translated, it gives CRTGDVGNYGYTF.

The chain's CDR3 is CASSYLAGHRETQYF. The DNA of the CDR3 is TGTGCCAGCAGCTACCTAGCGGGACACAGAGAGACCCAGTACTTC. The chain combines TRBV7-2 with TRBJ2-5; TRBD2 agrees at 9 bases. The CDR3 loop spans 15 amino acids. Germline CDR1 and CDR2: SGHTA and FQGNSA. V gave up 4 bases and J gave up 4 bases; unmatched junction bases: 7.

The chain is built from TRBV5-6 and TRBJ1-2; 7 nucleotides agree with TRBD1. With 0 bases clipped from V and 4 bases from J, the junction kept 9 bases outside the gene matches. This CDR3 comprises 16 residues. Looked up from germline, CDR1 is SGHDT and CDR2 is YYEEEE. DNA for the CDR3: TGTGCCAGCAGCTTGGTCGGCAGGGACAGACCCTATGGCTACACCTTC. Translated, it gives CASSLVGRDRPYGYTF.

V and J are TRBV5-4 and TRBJ2-2, with 8 bases lining up with TRBD2. Germline CDR1 reads SGHNT; CDR2 reads YYREEE (reference sequence). V was clipped by 4 bases and J by 5 bases; unmatched bases: 10. This CDR3 region has 16 residues. The CDR3 region has the DNA TGTGCCAGCAGCCCCCGGGGAGCGGGAGAAACCGGGGAGCTGTTTTTT. Protein: CASSPRGAGETGELFF.

The J gene is TRBJ1-1, the V gene TRBV7-2, with D unclear. V was cut by 5 bases and J by 0 bases, with 13 bases left in between. Germline V lookup: CDR1 SGHTA, CDR2 FQGNSA. The CDR3 contains 15 residues. For the CDR3, the DNA is TGTGCCAGCAGCAAACCAACGTCGGTGAACACTGAAGCTTTCTTT. Translated: CASSKPTSVNTEAFF.

V is TRBV5-1 and J is TRBJ1-1; 8 bases are a match to TRBD1. V was clipped by 1 base and J by 1 base; unmatched bases: 6. The CDR3 is 16 residues long. Germline V gene sequence: CDR1 SGHRS, CDR2 YFSETQ. CDR3: CASSLSATGANTEAFF. The CDR3 DNA is TGCGCCAGCAGCTTGTCGGCGACAGGGGCGAACACTGAAGCTTTCTTT.

V is TRBV6-6 and J is TRBJ1-5; no definite D call. Germline values: CDR1 MNHNY, CDR2 SVGAGI (reference sequence). Trimming cost V 6 bases and J 5 bases, with 8 bases left between them. This CDR3 is 12 amino acids long. CDR3 sequence reads: CASRITDQPQHF. The DNA for the CDR3 is TGTGCCAGCAGAATAACAGATCAGCCCCAGCATTTT.